The 7 T cell receptor beta chains below were found in one sample sequenced in a study of cytomegalovirus exposure and HLA in healthy donors. The PCR contained 60 Vbeta and 13 Jbeta primers. Assay: immunoSEQ multiplex PCR; the TCRdb copy retains only in-frame clones and omits some. The table has tens of thousands of clones, around 66% seen once; the top ten hold approximately 4.4%. The sample taken for sequencing was PBMCs. The source of these receptors is a man between 60 and 75 years old in good health and CMV-seropositive.

This clone was detected only once. The chain employs TRBV7-9 and TRBJ2-7; 10 nucleotides match TRBD1. Germline V gene lookup returns CDR1 SEHNR and CDR2 FQNEAQ (reference sequence). The CDR3 length is 14 residues. The V segment lost 3 bases and the J segment 5 bases; nucleotides outside the gene matches: 4. The CDR3, as DNA: TGTGCCAGCAGCTTCCGGGACAGGGGTAACGAGCAGTACTTC. This sequence encodes CASSFRDRGNEQYF.

This clone was picked up a small number of times. This sequence joins TRBV29-1 and TRBJ1-2; 8 nucleotides match TRBD1. Germline assignment: CDR1 SQVTM and CDR2 ANQGSEA. Germline trimming cut 1 base from V and 5 bases from J; bases unmatched to any gene: 12. The CDR3 has 16 amino acids. The CDR3 loop is CSVEAQLGTGTYGYTF. CDR3 nucleotide sequence: TGCAGCGTTGAAGCCCAGCTCGGGACAGGAACTTATGGCTACACCTTC.

This clone appeared once. The chain uses TRBV6-1 and TRBJ2-7; 7 bases map to TRBD2. The CDR3 loop spans 18 amino acids. Trimming at V came to 0 bases and at J to 3 bases, leaving 14 bases not matched to a gene. Germline V gene sequence: CDR1 MNHNS, CDR2 SASEGT. The CDR3 nucleotides read TGTGCCAGCAGTGAAGCGGGGAGAGCTTGGGGGGACTACTACGAGCAGTACTTC. Translated: CASSEAGRAWGDYYEQYF.

The chain is built from TRBV7-9 and TRBJ2-1, with 10 bases aligning to TRBD2. In germline, CDR1 is SEHNR, CDR2 FQNEAQ (reference sequence). The CDR3 is made up of 16 amino acids. V gave up 4 bases and J gave up 4 bases; unmatched junction bases: 7. The CDR3 bases are TGTGCCAGCAGCTACCTAGCGGGGGCGATGTACAATGAGCAGTTCTTC. Translated: CASSYLAGAMYNEQFF. Looking up the rest from reference TRBV7-9 and TRBJ2-1 gives the full variable domain: DTGVSQNPRHKITKRGQNVTFRCDPISEHNRLYWYRQTLGQGPEFLTYFQNEAQLEKSRLLSDRFSAERPKGSFSTLEIQRTEQGDSAMYLCASSYLAGAMYNEQFFGPGTRLTVL.

The chain uses TRBV7-8 and TRBJ1-3, with 9 bases matching TRBD1. CDR3 length equals 15 residues. The J segment lost 3 bases and the V segment lost 7 bases, leaving 7 bases of the junction unmatched. The germline gives CDR1 SGHVS, CDR2 FQNEAQ. The CDR3 nucleotides read TGTGCCAGCACCCTCACAGGGGGCAGTGGAAACACCATATATTTT. This codes for CASTLTGGSGNTIYF.

The chain combines TRBV5-1 with TRBJ2-1, with 9 positions matching TRBD2. Trimming removed 7 bases from V and 6 bases from J; junction bases left unmatched: 8. Germline loops: CDR1 SGHRS, CDR2 YFSETQ. There are 14 residues in the CDR3. The CDR3 region is CASCETSGSNEQFF. DNA of the CDR3: TGCGCCAGCTGCGAGACTAGCGGATCCAATGAGCAGTTCTTC.

This chain joins TRBV5-4 and TRBJ1-2; D gene unclear. The V gene's germline CDR1 is SGHNT and CDR2 YYREEE (reference sequence). This CDR3 has 14 amino acids. The V and J ends lost 0 bases and 8 bases respectively, with 14 bases between them. CDR3 loop: CASSLESLGRGYTF. The DNA of the CDR3 is TGTGCCAGCAGCTTGGAGTCTCTAGGGAGGGGCTACACCTTC.